The present entry profiles one T cell receptor (beta chain) with its context. Its antigen is currently unknown. Naive CD8 isolation took CD45RO-negative cells positively selected for CCR7 and excluded terminally differentiated effector memory CD45RA+ cells. Trimming removed 0 bases from V and 5 bases from J, with 13 bases in between. The CDR3 spans 15 residues. Germline V CDR1 and CDR2: SGHAT, FQNNGV. The sample comes from a study of shared clonotypes between healthy human individuals. Study context: Each donor's CD8 memory used one plate, CD8 naive two, each CD4 subset three. Study findings and constraints: It was observed that roughly 5.5% of naive CD4 clonotypes were shared across a handful of donors.

It was at deep level that the assay was run. Libraries were prepared by immunoSEQ multiplex PCR; TCRdb keeps only in-frame clonotypes and omits some of them. The sample lists some 2.1 million clones; approximately 94% were seen once. This clonotype was obtained from a man aged 18 to 29 in good health. The chain couples TRBV11-2 to TRBJ2-5; tentative D call: TRBD1 (5 bases). The material sequenced was naive CD8+ T cells sorted from blood. CDR3 nucleotide sequence: TGTGCCAGCAGCTTAGATGTTTCAGGGCGGGAGACCCAGTACTTC. Translated: CASSLDVSGRETQYF.